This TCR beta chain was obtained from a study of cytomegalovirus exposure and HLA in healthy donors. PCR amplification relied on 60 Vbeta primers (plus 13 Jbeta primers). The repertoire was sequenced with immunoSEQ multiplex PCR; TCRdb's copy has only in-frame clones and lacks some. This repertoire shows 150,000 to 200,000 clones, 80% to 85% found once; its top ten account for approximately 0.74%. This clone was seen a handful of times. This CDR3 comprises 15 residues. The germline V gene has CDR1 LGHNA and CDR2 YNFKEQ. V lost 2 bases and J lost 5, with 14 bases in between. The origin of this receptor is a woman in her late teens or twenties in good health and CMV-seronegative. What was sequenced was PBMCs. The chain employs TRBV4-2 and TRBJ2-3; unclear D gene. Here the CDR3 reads CASSQRLAERDTQYF. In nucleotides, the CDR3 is TGTGCCAGCAGCCAACGACTGGCCGAGAGAGATACGCAGTATTTT.